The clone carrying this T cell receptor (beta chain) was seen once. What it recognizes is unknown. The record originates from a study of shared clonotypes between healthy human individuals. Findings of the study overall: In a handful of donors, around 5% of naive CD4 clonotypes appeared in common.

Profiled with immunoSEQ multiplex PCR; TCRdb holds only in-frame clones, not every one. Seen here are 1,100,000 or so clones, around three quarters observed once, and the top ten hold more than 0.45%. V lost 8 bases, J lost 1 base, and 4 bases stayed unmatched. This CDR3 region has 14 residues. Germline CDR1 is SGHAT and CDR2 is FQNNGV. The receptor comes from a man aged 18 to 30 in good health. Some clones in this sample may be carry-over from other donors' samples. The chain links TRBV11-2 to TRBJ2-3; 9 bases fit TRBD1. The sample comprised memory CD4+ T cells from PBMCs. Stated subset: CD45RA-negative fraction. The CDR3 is CASSRDRGTDTQYF. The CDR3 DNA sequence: TGTGCCAGCTCCCGGGACAGGGGCACAGATACGCAGTATTTT.